Sequencing of this TCR beta chain was carried out in a study of identical twins. Findings and limits, study-wide: Where beta out-of-frame sequences were concerned, excess twin sharing was weaker.

This clonotype was counted ten times or more. Its cognate antigen is unknown. CDR1 is SEHNR and CDR2 is FQNEAQ in the germline V gene (reference sequence). The CDR3 has 14 residues. V was pared by 4 bases and J by 4 bases, with 3 bases of the junction left unmatched. In TCRdb, the 5' RACE reads were re-called with MiXCR into one record per CDR3 protein. This table holds about 890,000 distinct CDR3 sequences, 9% to 15% found once. This sample also appeared in a second study, on yellow fever vaccine responses in identical twins.

Sequenced input: PBMCs. This sequence originates from a young woman in good health. The chain links TRBV7-9 to TRBJ1-2; 10 nucleotides align to TRBD1. For the CDR3, the DNA is TGTGCCAGCAGCTCCGGGACAGGGGTCTATGGCTACACCTTC. Amino acids: CASSSGTGVYGYTF. The full variable domain, with the rest looked up from reference TRBV7-9 and TRBJ1-2, is DTGVSQNPRHKITKRGQNVTFRCDPISEHNRLYWYRQTLGQGPEFLTYFQNEAQLEKSRLLSDRFSAERPKGSFSTLEIQRTEQGDSAMYLCASSSGTGVYGYTFGSGTRLTVV.